The T cell receptor beta chain under discussion was sequenced for a study of blood T cells in healthy people across ages. Whole-study results and caveats: More naive CD4+ cells and higher diversity marked long-lived donors relative to aged donors.

This CDR3 has 12 amino acids. Germline CDR1 reads MNHEY; CDR2 reads SMNVEV (reference sequence). V was clipped by 2 bases and J by 7 bases, with 8 bases between them. No fewer than 6 million PBMCs went into each sample. The second PCR ran about 7 to 12 cycles with a sample-barcoded 5' primer and J-beta primers. TCRdb passed the 5' RACE reads through MiXCR, listing each CDR3 protein once. The sample yields roughly 900,000 distinct CDR3 sequences, under 35% seen once. This clonotype was observed many times. What it binds is unknown. This chain joins TRBV27 and TRBJ1-2, with D perhaps matching TRBD1 (5 bases). What was sequenced was blood. This clonotype was sampled from a woman older than 75 in good health. In DNA form, the CDR3 reads TGTGCCAGCAGTTTACGAGGGACTGGCTACACCTTC. This encodes CASSLRGTGYTF.